The 15 T cell receptor beta chains below were found in one sample sequenced in a study of post-analysis software for immune sequencing data. General observations from the study: Five TRBV segments, TRBV5-6, TRBV5-1 and TRBV20-1 among them, were found more frequent in patients than controls.

The TCR beta cDNA libraries carried unique molecular identifiers. MiXCR was run by TCRdb on the PCR reads, yielding one entry per CDR3 protein. The sample holds 800,000 to 950,000 distinct CDR3 sequences, approximately 50% seen once. These receptors' antigens are unknown. The material sequenced was blood. The receptors originated from a girl between 10 and 17 years old with multiple sclerosis.

V gene TRBV5-1 combines with J gene TRBJ2-1; TRBD2 matches at 8 bases. Germline lookup yields CDR1 SGHRS and CDR2 YFSETQ. The CDR3 covers 15 residues. Trimming at V came to 2 bases and at J to 3 bases, leaving 4 bases not matched to a gene. CDR3 DNA sequence: TGCGCCAGCAGCTTCGGTCGGGAGGGCTACAATGAGCAGTTCTTC. As protein: CASSFGREGYNEQFF. Complete variable domain (other parts from reference TRBV5-1 and TRBJ2-1): KAGVTQTPRYLIKTRGQQVTLSCSPISGHRSVSWYQQTPGQGLQFLFEYFSETQRNKGNFPGRFSGRQFSNSRSEMNVSTLELGDSALYLCASSFGREGYNEQFFGPGTRLTVL.

This clonotype occurred once. The chain joins TRBV5-1 to TRBJ2-7; D perhaps matches TRBD2 (6 bases). Trimming removed 3 bases from V and 3 bases from J, with 19 bases in between. Germline assignment: CDR1 SGHRS and CDR2 YFSETQ. There are 16 residues in the CDR3. The CDR3: CASSSPSGVASYEQYF. The CDR3 region has the DNA TGCGCCAGCAGCTCCCCATCGGGGGTAGCGAGCTACGAGCAGTACTTC.

The chain has TRBV20-1 and TRBJ2-4, with TRBD1 as a possible D gene (6 bases). V lost 2 bases and J 13 bases, leaving 15 bases between the germline ends. Germline V gene sequence: CDR1 DFQATT, CDR2 SNEGSKA (reference sequence). The CDR3 loop spans 12 amino acids. The CDR3 here is CSARLGAREQYF. DNA of the CDR3: TGCAGTGCTAGATTGGGGGCGAGGGAGCAGTACTTC.

The chain has TRBV7-3 and TRBJ2-1, with TRBD2 matching 9 bases. The CDR3 has 13 amino acids. V lost 5 bases and J lost 9; bases outside the gene matches: 5. CDR1 and CDR2 from the germline V gene are SGHTA and FQGTGA. CDR3 DNA: TGTGCCAGCAGCATAGGACTAGCGAGTGAGCAGTTCTTC. It encodes CASSIGLASEQFF.

This clonotype was seen only a few times. This chain uses TRBV7-9 with TRBJ2-5; the D call may be TRBD1 or TRBD2 (5 bases each). The CDR3 totals 15 residues. V was clipped by 5 bases and J by 0 bases, with 13 bases between them. From germline, CDR1 is SEHNR and CDR2 FQNEAQ (reference sequence). CDR3 residues: CASSPPGPDQETQYF. The CDR3 DNA reads as TGTGCCAGCAGCCCACCGGGACCAGACCAAGAGACCCAGTACTTC.

The rearrangement uses TRBV11-2 and TRBJ2-5; no clear D gene. The CDR3 sequence is 14 residues long. The V and J ends lost 1 base and 7 bases respectively, with 13 bases between them. Germline lookup yields CDR1 SGHAT and CDR2 FQNNGV. CDR3 loop: CASSLVESFGTQYF. Written as DNA, the CDR3 is TGTGCCAGCAGCTTAGTAGAATCCTTTGGGACCCAGTACTTC.

This clonotype has just a few counts. In nucleotides, the CDR3 is TGCAGTGCCCTCCGGGACTCCCAGGGGGGGGAGCAGTACTTC. Residues: CSALRDSQGGEQYF. The chain has TRBV20-1 and TRBJ2-4; possibly TRBD1 or TRBD2 for D (7 bases each). The V end was cut by 6 bases, the J end by 13 bases, with 25 bases between. This CDR3 is built from 14 residues. The germline CDR1 and CDR2 sequences are DFQATT and SNEGSKA (reference sequence).

The chain links TRBV5-1 to TRBJ2-6; D possibly uses TRBD1 or TRBD2 (5 bases each). Per germline, CDR1 SGHRS and CDR2 YFSETQ. The CDR3 is 19 residues long. V was clipped by 0 bases and J by 0 bases, with 16 bases between them. The CDR3 region has the DNA TGCGCCAGCAGCTTGGCTGGGACCTGGTTGAGCTCTGGGGCCAACGTCCTGACTTTC. It specifies CASSLAGTWLSSGANVLTF.

The rearrangement uses TRBV20-1 and TRBJ2-7; 7 bases fit TRBD1. V lost 1 base, J lost 0 bases, and 12 bases stayed unmatched. The V gene's germline CDR1 is DFQATT and CDR2 SNEGSKA (reference sequence). This CDR3 is built from 17 residues. CDR3 residues: CSARGLLGQNSSYEQYF. The CDR3 DNA sequence: TGCAGTGCTAGAGGCCTCCTGGGACAGAACAGCTCCTACGAGCAGTACTTC.

This clonotype occurred a few times. The genes are TRBV15 and TRBJ2-3; TRBD2 aligns across 9 bases. CDR1 and CDR2 from the germline V gene are LNHNV and YYDKDF (reference sequence). The CDR3 has 18 residues. Unmatched junction bases numbered 9, after V lost 0 bases and J lost 2 bases. The CDR3 DNA sequence: TGTGCCACCAGCAGAGATCCTCCTAGCGGGATGTCCACAGATACGCAGTATTTT. It yields the protein CATSRDPPSGMSTDTQYF.

This clonotype was observed a few times. V gene TRBV3-1 combines with J gene TRBJ1-2, with 8 bases aligning to TRBD1. There are 15 residues in the CDR3. Germline lookup yields CDR1 LGHDT and CDR2 YNNKEL (reference sequence). J was trimmed by 2 bases and V by 5 bases; bases with no gene match: 7. This chain's CDR3 is CASSTQDRANYGYTF. Written as DNA, the CDR3 is TGTGCCAGCAGCACTCAGGACAGGGCGAACTATGGCTACACCTTC.

The DNA for the CDR3 is TGCAGTGCTACAATGGGTCCCAGGGGACCTAACTACGAGCAGTACTTC. Translating gives CSATMGPRGPNYEQYF. The rearrangement uses TRBV20-1 and TRBJ2-7, with D tentatively TRBD1 (6 bases). The germline V and J ends were trimmed by 4 bases and 3 bases, with 22 bases remaining between them. The CDR3 runs 16 residues. Germline V gene sequence: CDR1 DFQATT, CDR2 SNEGSKA (reference sequence).

The V call is TRBV12-3 or TRBV12-4, the J call TRBJ1-4; TRBD1 matches 8 bases. After removal of 3 bases from V and 0 bases from J, the junction contained 6 bases not matched to a gene. This CDR3 is built from 17 residues. The CDR3 coding sequence is TGTGCCAGCAGTTTTAACAGGGGGTCGACAACTAATGAAAAACTGTTTTTT. It translates to CASSFNRGSTTNEKLFF.

The rearrangement links TRBV28 to TRBJ2-5; 7 bases fit TRBD1. Looked up from germline, CDR1 is MDHEN and CDR2 is SYDVKM. Trimming cost V 6 bases and J 4 bases; bases outside gene matches: 5. The length of the CDR3 is 13 residues. CDR3 bases: TGTGCCAGCAGCCGACAGGGTCCAGAGACCCAGTACTTC. Its translation is CASSRQGPETQYF.

In this sample, this clonotype turned up a few times. The chain joins TRBV15 to TRBJ2-6; D call uncertain. This CDR3 contains 16 residues. Trimming removed 0 bases from V and 0 bases from J, with 6 bases in between. In germline, CDR1 is LNHNV, CDR2 YYDKDF (reference sequence). The CDR3 is CATSRDPTSGANVLTF. CDR3 nucleotides: TGTGCCACCAGCAGAGATCCCACCTCTGGGGCCAACGTCCTGACTTTC.